This TCR beta chain was recovered during a study of cytomegalovirus exposure and HLA in healthy donors. Study summary: T cells numbering some 170 million yielded 117 million unique TCR beta sequences in an earlier analysis.

Study results and caveats: Sequencing likely produced, as an artifact, a cluster of highly shared sequence variants. Later analysis suggested most CMV-associated TCR beta chains were HLA-restricted. In a later analysis, TCR association rates varied by HLA locus: DRB1 most, HLA-C fewest.

This clone came up a few times. Its target is unknown. This CDR3 comprises 16 residues. V trimming: 5 bases; J trimming: 2 bases; junction bases outside the gene matches: 5. In germline, CDR1 is SGHDN, CDR2 FVKESK. Researchers ran the PCR with 60 Vbeta and 13 Jbeta primers. TCRdb's copy holds only in-frame clones and misses some; the assay was immunoSEQ multiplex PCR. This table has approximately 100,000 clones, around 9.6% appearing once. This chain connects TRBV14 to TRBJ2-1; 11 bases are shared with TRBD2. Sequenced input: PBMCs. This TCR was sampled from a man in his forties or fifties in good health and CMV-seropositive. The CDR3: CASSVLAGGPYNEQFF. The CDR3 DNA sequence: TGTGCCAGCAGCGTTCTAGCGGGAGGCCCCTACAATGAGCAGTTCTTC. Full variable domain (outside the CDR3, taken from reference TRBV14 and TRBJ2-1): EAGVTQFPSHSVIEKGQTVTLRCDPISGHDNLYWYRRVMGKEIKFLLHFVKESKQDESGMPNNRFLAERTGGTYSTLKVQPAELEDSGVYFCASSVLAGGPYNEQFFGPGTRLTVL.